This TCR beta chain came from a study of blood T cell repertoires in COVID-19. Those who participated ranged in age from roughly 18 to 89 years and resided in around 22 US areas. Authors' analysis steps: Amplification with reference gene primers provided the estimates of nucleated cell counts. The assay was immunoSEQ multiplex PCR, and TCRdb's table has in-frame clones only and misses some. D and trimming come from the DNA, and the V and J calls and clone size come from that table. The sample gives 190,000 or so clones, around 90% of which show up once; approximately 8.1% is in the top ten. The CDR3 consists of 15 residues. Germline CDR1 SGHRS, CDR2 YFSETQ. After removal of 4 bases from V and 4 bases from J, the junction contained 7 bases not matched to a gene.

The clonotype originates from a woman under 30 who had recovered from COVID-19. The source material was PBMCs or T cells enriched from blood (not recorded which). The rearrangement uses TRBV5-1 and TRBJ1-4; the match to TRBD1 covers 7 bases. The DNA of the CDR3 is TGCGCCAGCAGCCCAGGGACAGTTAATAATGAAAAACTGTTTTTT. It translates to CASSPGTVNNEKLFF.